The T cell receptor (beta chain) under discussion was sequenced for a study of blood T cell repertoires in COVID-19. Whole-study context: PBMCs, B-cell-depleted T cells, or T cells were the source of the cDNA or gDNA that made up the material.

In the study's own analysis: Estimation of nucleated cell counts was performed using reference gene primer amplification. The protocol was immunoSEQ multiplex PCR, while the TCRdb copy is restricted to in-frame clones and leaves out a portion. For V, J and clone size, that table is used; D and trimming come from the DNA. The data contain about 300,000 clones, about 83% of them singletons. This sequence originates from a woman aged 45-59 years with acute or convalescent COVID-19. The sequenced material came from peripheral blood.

Here the CDR3 DNA reads TGTGCCAGCAGCCCTTATAATACAGGGGCAATGGATGGCTACACCTTC. It yields the protein CASSPYNTGAMDGYTF. V usage is TRBV7-2 and J usage is TRBJ1-2, with TRBD1 identical over 7 bases. V lost 5 bases to trimming and J lost 6 bases; unmatched junction nucleotides: 15. The CDR3 totals 16 residues. Germline loops: CDR1 SGHTA, CDR2 FQGNSA. Full variable domain (remainder filled in from reference TRBV7-2 and TRBJ1-2): GAGVSQSPSNKVTEKGKDVELRCDPISGHTALYWYRQSLGQGLEFLIYFQGNSAPDKSGLPSDRFSAERTGGSVSTLTIQRTQQEDSAVYLCASSPYNTGAMDGYTFGSGTRLTVV.